Listed below are T cell receptor beta chains from one sample, sequenced in a study of CD8+CD57+ T cells in acquired aplastic anemia. TCRdb reanalysed the reads using MiXCR and keeps one entry per CDR3 protein. Of hundreds of thousands of distinct CDR3 sequences listed, around three fifths are singletons. Material for sequencing was sorted CD4+, CD8+, or CD8+CD57+ T cells (not recorded which) from PBMCs. These receptors all come from a human donor with aplastic anemia. Each CDR3 is given with its conserved first and last residue. The D gene is left open where the match is weak. Size is stated for part of the rows, as once, few or many counts, or as a class when the clone is expanded.

>TRBV7-9|TRBJ2-5|-|-
TGTGCCAGCAGCGCACTCATAGGGTTCCAAGAGACCCAGTACTTC
CASSALIGFQETQYF
>TRBV3-1|TRBJ1-3|TRBD1|many
TGTGCCAGCAGCAGACGACAGGGGTCCGGAAACACCATATATTTT
CASSRRQGSGNTIYF
>TRBV10-3|TRBJ2-5|-|few
TGTGCCATCAGTGTGGGGGCCTTACCACAAGAGACCCAGTACTTC
CAISVGALPQETQYF
>TRBV5-1|TRBJ1-6|-|many
TGCGCCAGCTCATCCCGCCCCGGGGGGGCGAATTCACCCCTCCACTTT
CASSSRPGGANSPLHF
>TRBV7-9|TRBJ1-1|-|-
TGTGCCAGCAGCGTATCCGGGACATCACGCGAAGCTTTCTTT
CASSVSGTSREAFF
>TRBV5-1|TRBJ1-2|-|few
TGCGCCAGCAGCTCAACCATGATCGCGCACCCGTCCGCGATATATGGCTACACCTTC
CASSSTMIAHPSAIYGYTF
>TRBV6-1|TRBJ2-3|-|-
TGTGCCACCTTAGGGACTAGCACAGATACGCAGTATTTT
CATLGTSTDTQYF
>TRBV2|TRBJ1-2|-|-
TGTGCCAGCAGTCAACAGTTTTATGGCTACACCTTC
CASSQQFYGYTF
>TRBV14|TRBJ2-4|TRBD2|-
TGTGCCAGCAGCTTAGCGGGAGAAAGCATTCAGTACTTC
CASSLAGESIQYF
>TRBV20-1|TRBJ1-2|-|many
TGCAGTGCTAGACAAAACTATGGCTACACCTTC
CSARQNYGYTF
>TRBV19|TRBJ1-4|TRBD1|many
TGTGCCAGTAGTATTGGGACAGCCACAACTAATGAAAAACTGTTTTTT
CASSIGTATTNEKLFF
>TRBV7-3|TRBJ2-1|TRBD1|-
TGTGCCAGCAGCTTAAGCCCTCCCGGACAGGGCCGCCATGAGCAGTTCTTC
CASSLSPPGQGRHEQFF
>TRBV11-2|TRBJ2-7|-|-
TGTGCCAGCAGCTTAATGGGCGCCAGCTCCTACGAGCAGTACTTC
CASSLMGASSYEQYF
>TRBV9|TRBJ2-7|TRBD2|many
TGTGCCAGCAGCGTAGGTTTGGCGGGAGGTTCCGAGCAGTACTTC
CASSVGLAGGSEQYF
>TRBV10-3|TRBJ2-5|TRBD1|-
TGTGCCATCAGTGAGTCGGGGGACAGGTCGGAGGAGACCCAGTACTTC
CAISESGDRSEETQYF
>TRBV7-8|TRBJ2-7|-|-
TGTGCCAGCAGCGCTACCGCTGCTGCCGAGCAGTACTTC
CASSATAAAEQYF
>TRBV10-2|TRBJ1-1|-|-
TGCGCCAGCAGTGAGTCGGGGAAACAGGGGAACACTGAAGCTTTCTTT
CASSESGKQGNTEAFF
>TRBV12-3/TRBV12-4|TRBJ1-5|-|-
TGTGCCAGCAACCTATCGGGAGGGGATCAGCCCCAGCATTTT
CASNLSGGDQPQHF
>TRBV12-3/TRBV12-4|TRBJ1-2|-|-
TGTGCCAGCAGTTCAATGGGGGGCTACACCTTC
CASSSMGGYTF
>TRBV10-3|TRBJ1-5|-|few
TGTGCCATCAGTGAATCCAGGCCCCAGCATTTT
CAISESRPQHF
>TRBV14|TRBJ2-1|TRBD1|many
TGTGCCAGCAGCCGTCCCGGGACAGGACCCTACAATGAGCAGTTCTTC
CASSRPGTGPYNEQFF
>TRBV20-1|TRBJ2-6|-|many
TGCAGTGCTAGAGAACAGGTTCGACATGCTGGGGCCAACGTCCTGACTTTC
CSAREQVRHAGANVLTF
>TRBV7-9|TRBJ2-1|-|-
TGTGCCAGCAGCCCGCCGGGACGCTTC
CASSPPGRF
>TRBV7-9|TRBJ1-2|-|-
TGTGCCAGCAGCTTGTCTGACAATAGCTACACCTTC
CASSLSDNSYTF
>TRBV15|TRBJ2-3|-|-
TGTGCCACCAGCACCCGGGACACTCTCACAGATACGCAGTATTTT
CATSTRDTLTDTQYF
>TRBV9|TRBJ2-5|TRBD2|few
TGTGCCAGCAGCGTAGCGGGGACTAGCGGGCAAGAGACCCAGTACTTC
CASSVAGTSGQETQYF
>TRBV2|TRBJ2-7|TRBD1|-
TGTGCCAGCAGCTCGGACAGGGGGACCTACGAGCAGTACTTC
CASSSDRGTYEQYF
>TRBV24-1|TRBJ2-3|TRBD2|-
TGTGCCACCAGTGATCCCCGGGACTACACAGATACGCAGTATTTT
CATSDPRDYTDTQYF
>TRBV3-1|TRBJ1-5|-|many
TGTGCCAGCAGCCAAGACAGGGTCGGCAATCAGCCCCAGCATTTT
CASSQDRVGNQPQHF
>TRBV6-5|TRBJ2-3|TRBD2|-
TGTGCCAGCAAGGGAGGGTCCCGAGATACGCAGTATTTT
CASKGGSRDTQYF
>TRBV20-1|TRBJ2-5|TRBD2|many
TGCAGTGCCACCAGACTAGCGGGGACCTACCCGACCCAGTACTTC
CSATRLAGTYPTQYF
>TRBV9|TRBJ2-7|TRBD1|many
TGTGCCAGCAGCGCCACAGGGGTTGAGCAGTACTTC
CASSATGVEQYF
>TRBV7-3|TRBJ2-1|TRBD2|many
TGTGCCAGCAGCTTATCAGCGGGGGTGTACAATGAGCAGTTCTTC
CASSLSAGVYNEQFF
>TRBV29-1|TRBJ2-1|-|many
TGCAGCGTTGAAGGAGGGCAGGGGATCTACAATGAGCAGTTCTTC
CSVEGGQGIYNEQFF
>TRBV7-2|TRBJ2-3|-|few
TGTGCCAGCAGCTCGAAACTAGGTGCAGATACGCAGTATTTT
CASSSKLGADTQYF
>TRBV5-1|TRBJ1-2|TRBD1|many
TGCGCCAGCAGCTTGGGTGGACAGGGGGCAGAGCGTGGCTACACCTTC
CASSLGGQGAERGYTF
>TRBV7-2|TRBJ2-1|-|-
TGTGCCAGCAGTGAACGGGGAGCGGCTACCTACGATGAGCAGTTCTTC
CASSERGAATYDEQFF
>TRBV3-1|TRBJ2-7|TRBD2|-
TGTGCCAGCAGCCACCGCGGGGGGGCCTGGACCGGGGAGCTGTACTTC
CASSHRGGAWTGELYF
>TRBV24-1|TRBJ2-3|-|-
TGTGCCACCAGTGACGAGGGACCGGGTACGCAGTATTTT
CATSDEGPGTQYF
>TRBV4-1|TRBJ2-5|-|-
TGCGCCAGCAGCCAAGAAGAAGGTTCTTTGCAGACCCAGTACTTC
CASSQEEGSLQTQYF
>TRBV24-1|TRBJ2-3|TRBD2|-
TGTGCCACCAGTGAGCAAACGATAGCGGGAGCGGGGACAGATACGCAGTATTTT
CATSEQTIAGAGTDTQYF